These 8 T cell receptor beta chains came from one sample sequenced in a study of post-analysis software for immune sequencing data. Their antigens remain unidentified. Study results and caveats: Patients had higher frequencies than controls of a few TRBV segments, including TRBV5-6, TRBV5-1 and TRBV20-1.

TCR beta libraries were prepared from cDNA with unique molecular identifiers. MiXCR, applied by TCRdb to the PCR reads, yields one record per CDR3 protein. The sample records under 650,000 distinct CDR3 sequences, roughly 45% being singletons. The source material was blood. The source is a girl aged 10-17 years with multiple sclerosis.

The V call is TRBV12-3 or TRBV12-4, the J call TRBJ2-7; 16 nucleotides agree with TRBD2. Trimming at V came to 6 bases and at J to 7 bases, leaving 6 bases not matched to a gene. The CDR3 spans 15 residues. The CDR3 nucleotides read TGTGCCAGCAGAGAGGGACTAGCGGGAGGGGATGAGCAGTACTTC. As protein: CASREGLAGGDEQYF.

The gene calls are TRBV5-1 and TRBJ2-2; TRBD2 agrees at 13 bases. The CDR3 runs to 17 residues. Germline CDR1 SGHRS, CDR2 YFSETQ. The V gene end was trimmed by 3 bases and the J gene end by 3 bases; junction bases not matched to a gene: 5. The CDR3, as DNA: TGCGCCAGCAGCTCCGGGGGGACTAGCGGGGACACCGGGGAGCTGTTTTTT. Encoded protein: CASSSGGTSGDTGELFF.

The chain links TRBV7-9 to TRBJ2-7, with 10 bases identical to TRBD2. Trimming took 1 base from V and 5 from J; bases not matched to a gene: 5. Germline assignment: CDR1 SEHNR and CDR2 FQNEAQ (reference sequence). The CDR3 runs 15 residues. Here the CDR3 reads CASSLVRLAGDEQYF. Here the CDR3 DNA reads TGTGCCAGCAGCTTAGTGCGGCTAGCGGGAGACGAGCAGTACTTC.

This clonotype appeared a few times. The chain employs TRBV28 and TRBJ2-5; no definite D call. Per the germline V gene, CDR1 is MDHEN and CDR2 is SYDVKM. V shed 7 bases and J shed 13 bases, with 19 bases lying between them. The CDR3 is 12 amino acids. In DNA, the CDR3 is TGTGCCAGCACCAACGGCCCCGTCTGGATGTACTTC. It yields the protein CASTNGPVWMYF.

The CDR3 DNA reads TGCAGTGCTGAGGGCGGGGCTAGCGGCACAGATACGCAGTATTTT. It translates to CSAEGGASGTDTQYF. The chain combines TRBV20-1 with TRBJ2-3; D is perhaps TRBD2 (6 bases). V gave up 5 bases and J gave up 1 base, with 16 bases separating them. The CDR3 loop spans 15 amino acids. The germline V gene has CDR1 DFQATT and CDR2 SNEGSKA (reference sequence).

This sequence joins TRBV5-4 and TRBJ2-5; D uncertain. The germline V gene encodes CDR1 SGHNT and CDR2 YYREEE (reference sequence). With 1 base removed from V and 0 bases from J, the gap between germline ends came to 7 bases. The CDR3 is 14 residues long. The CDR3 sequence is CASSLTEYQETQYF. DNA of the CDR3: TGTGCCAGCAGCTTGACTGAGTACCAAGAGACCCAGTACTTC.

This clonotype turned up a few times. V gene TRBV4-2 combines with J gene TRBJ2-1, with TRBD2 matching over 8 bases. The CDR3 extends over 16 amino acids. With 0 bases clipped from V and 7 bases from J, the junction kept 8 bases outside the gene matches. From germline, CDR1 is LGHNA and CDR2 YNFKEQ. This CDR3 reads CASSQDSGGAWNEQFF. CDR3 DNA sequence: TGTGCCAGCAGCCAAGACTCCGGGGGGGCCTGGAATGAGCAGTTCTTC.

This clonotype was observed a handful of times. The V call is TRBV5-5, the J call TRBJ2-5; TRBD1 agrees at 7 bases. V shed 0 bases, J shed 4 bases, and the junction held 9 bases outside the gene matches. Germline-derived CDR1 and CDR2 are SGHKS and YYEKEE (reference sequence). The CDR3 runs 16 residues. In DNA, the CDR3 is TGTGCCAGCAGCTTGGGGCCGGACAGGAATCGAGAGACCCAGTACTTC. Protein: CASSLGPDRNRETQYF.